The T cell receptor beta chain described here comes from a study of cytomegalovirus exposure and HLA in healthy donors. Worth noting for this clone: As yet, its antigen is unknown.

The CDR3 runs to 14 residues. Germline V gives CDR1 MDHEN, CDR2 SYDVKM. V lost 5 bases, J lost 1 base, and 11 bases lay in between. Study results and limitations: Follow-up analysis seemed to connect common viral pathogens with several of the most significant clusters identified. The study designated fewer than 200 TCR beta chains cytomegalovirus-associated.

This PCR relied on a set of 60 Vbeta primers and 13 Jbeta primers. Sequencing used immunoSEQ multiplex PCR; TCRdb keeps in-frame clones, though not all of them. Here the sample spans about 93,000 clones, around 84% being singletons. The origin of this receptor is a woman aged 40-49 years in good health and CMV-seronegative. The J gene is TRBJ1-1, the V gene TRBV28; possibly TRBD1 for D (5 bases). The sequenced sample was PBMCs. CDR3 in amino acids: CASSEFGGNTEAFF. The DNA for the CDR3 is TGTGCCAGCAGTGAATTCGGGGGGAACACTGAAGCTTTCTTT.